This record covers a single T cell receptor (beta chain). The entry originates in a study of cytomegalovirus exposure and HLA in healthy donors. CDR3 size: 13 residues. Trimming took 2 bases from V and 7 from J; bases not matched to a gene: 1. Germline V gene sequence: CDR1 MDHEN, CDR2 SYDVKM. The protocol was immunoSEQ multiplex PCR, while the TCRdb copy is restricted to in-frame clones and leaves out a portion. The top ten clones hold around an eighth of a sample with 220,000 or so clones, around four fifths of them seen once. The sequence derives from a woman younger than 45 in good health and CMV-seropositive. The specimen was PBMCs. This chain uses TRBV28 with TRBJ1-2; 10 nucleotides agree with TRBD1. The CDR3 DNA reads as TGTGCCAGCAGTTTAGACAGGGGGCGTGGCTACACCTTC. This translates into CASSLDRGRGYTF.